A selection of T cell receptor beta chains follows, all from one sample in a study of beta chain features in type 1 diabetes. Method: immunoSEQ multiplex PCR; TCRdb's copy keeps in-frame clones and lacks some. Of around 240,000 clones listed, 55% to 70% are singletons. The sequencing input was naive CD4+ T cells from blood. The receptors derive from a man aged 25 to 40 in good health. Each CDR3 is given with its conserved first and last residue. A D gene is named only where the DNA matches it firmly. Clone size is shown for a subset of rows, as once, few, many or a class of expanded clone.

clone_size j_call cdr3_length v_call d_call cdr3_aa cdr3_nt
. TRBJ2-3 15 TRBV9 TRBD2 CASSVLAGGTDTQYF TGTGCCAGCAGCGTCCTCGCGGGGGGCACAGATACGCAGTATTTT
. TRBJ2-1 15 TRBV30 . CAWSVGAGLYNEQFF TGTGCCTGGAGTGTAGGGGCGGGGCTCTACAATGAGCAGTTCTTC
. TRBJ2-3 16 TRBV30 . CAWSVRDAAYTDTQYF TGTGCCTGGAGTGTACGAGACGCTGCCTACACAGATACGCAGTATTTT
few TRBJ2-3 12 TRBV5-1 . CASSLGADTQYF TGCGCCAGCAGCTTGGGAGCAGATACGCAGTATTTT
. TRBJ2-7 14 TRBV6-5 TRBD1 CASRGTGGTGEQYF TGTGCCAGCAGGGGGACAGGGGGCACGGGCGAGCAGTACTTC
. TRBJ2-7 16 TRBV9 TRBD1 CASSVQDGTGFDEQYF TGTGCCAGCAGCGTCCAAGATGGGACAGGGTTCGACGAGCAGTACTTC
. TRBJ2-3 14 TRBV5-1 TRBD2 CASSPGLAADTQYF TGCGCCAGCAGCCCTGGACTAGCGGCAGATACGCAGTATTTT
. TRBJ2-1 12 TRBV5-1 . CASSLGLGEQFF TGCGCCAGCAGCTTGGGGCTAGGTGAGCAGTTCTTC
once TRBJ1-1 14 TRBV29-1 . CSVESGALNTEAFF TGCAGCGTTGAAAGCGGGGCTTTGAACACTGAAGCTTTCTTT
few TRBJ2-7 13 TRBV10-3 TRBD1 CAMSGDRGHEQYF TGTGCCATGAGCGGGGACAGGGGCCACGAGCAGTACTTC
. TRBJ2-1 13 TRBV29-1 TRBD2 CSVAGRASYEQFF TGCAGCGTTGCGGGGAGGGCCTCATATGAGCAGTTCTTC
. TRBJ1-4 15 TRBV7-2 TRBD1 CASSLSGQGYEKLFF TGTGCCAGCAGCTTAAGTGGACAGGGGTATGAAAAACTGTTTTTT
. TRBJ1-2 14 TRBV30 . CAWSATTTNYGYTF TGTGCCTGGAGTGCCACGACAACTAACTATGGCTACACCTTC
. TRBJ2-4 16 TRBV14 TRBD2 CASSHRLAGAKNIQYF TGTGCCAGCAGCCACCGACTAGCGGGAGCCAAAAACATTCAGTACTTC
. TRBJ2-7 16 TRBV30 . CAWTGESAATPYEQYF TGTGCCTGGACTGGGGAGTCGGCAGCGACGCCCTACGAGCAGTACTTC
. TRBJ2-5 13 TRBV29-1 . CSGWGRQQETQYF TGCAGCGGATGGGGACGGCAGCAAGAGACCCAGTACTTC
. TRBJ1-1 13 TRBV29-1 . CSFLRGWNTEAFF TGCAGCTTTCTTAGGGGGTGGAACACTGAAGCTTTCTTT
. TRBJ2-5 14 TRBV30 . CAWSSLSDQETQYF TGTGCCTGGAGTAGTTTATCGGACCAAGAGACCCAGTACTTC
. TRBJ2-1 15 TRBV29-1 . CSVEVRAISYNEQFF TGCAGCGTTGAAGTGCGGGCTATTTCCTACAATGAGCAGTTCTTC
. TRBJ2-3 14 TRBV29-1 . CSVGGPTNTDTQYF TGCAGCGTTGGTGGGCCGACAAACACAGATACGCAGTATTTT
. TRBJ2-2 17 TRBV4-2 TRBD2 CASSLWTSGEDTGELFF TGTGCCAGCAGCCTCTGGACTAGCGGGGAGGACACCGGGGAGCTGTTTTTT
. TRBJ2-5 14 TRBV4-1 . CASSQTGFQETQYF TGCGCCAGCAGCCAAACAGGGTTCCAAGAGACCCAGTACTTC
. TRBJ2-7 9 TRBV6-5 . CAKTYEQYF TGTGCCAAAACTTACGAGCAGTACTTC
once TRBJ2-3 15 TRBV29-1 TRBD1 CSVPGQGAITDTQYF TGCAGCGTCCCGGGACAGGGGGCAATCACAGATACGCAGTATTTT
. TRBJ2-1 12 TRBV6-6 . CASSYAKNEQFF TGTGCCAGCAGTTATGCTAAGAATGAGCAGTTCTTC
. TRBJ2-3 15 TRBV7-2 TRBD2 CASSQLASYTDTQYF TGTGCCAGCAGCCAACTAGCGAGCTACACAGATACGCAGTATTTT
few TRBJ2-7 13 TRBV25-1 . CASSEIGTFGQYF TGTGCCAGCAGTGAAATAGGGACATTCGGGCAGTACTTC
. TRBJ2-1 15 TRBV5-6 TRBD1 CASSLLAGGANEQFF TGTGCCAGCAGCTTACTGGCAGGGGGTGCAAATGAGCAGTTCTTC
. TRBJ1-5 11 TRBV11-2 . CASSFGTHQHF TGTGCCAGCAGCTTTGGGACTCACCAGCATTTT
few TRBJ2-1 15 TRBV19 TRBD2 CASSIVSGRRNEQFF TGTGCCAGTAGTATAGTTAGCGGGAGGCGCAATGAGCAGTTCTTC
. TRBJ2-5 11 TRBV30 . CAWSVSETQYF TGTGCCTGGAGTGTATCCGAGACCCAGTACTTC
once TRBJ2-1 15 TRBV1 . CTSSPVLAGCNEQFF TGCACCAGCAGCCCCGTGCTAGCGGGGTGTAATGAGCAGTTCTTC
. TRBJ1-2 13 TRBV29-1 . CSVEQEPIYGYTF TGCAGCGTGGAACAGGAGCCAATCTATGGCTACACCTTC
. TRBJ2-1 14 TRBV30 . CAWSVHSGYNEQFF TGTGCCTGGAGTGTCCATAGCGGTTACAATGAGCAGTTCTTC
. TRBJ2-5 13 TRBV10-3 . CAISDHKQETQYF TGTGCCATCAGTGATCACAAACAAGAGACCCAGTACTTC
few TRBJ2-5 12 TRBV29-1 . CSVEGVGETQYF TGCAGCGTTGAAGGGGTGGGCGAGACCCAGTACTTC
. TRBJ1-5 14 TRBV9 . CASSPESTYQPQHF TGTGCCAGCAGCCCGGAAAGCACTTATCAGCCCCAGCATTTT
. TRBJ2-7 16 TRBV7-6 TRBD2 CASSLAGAGVYYEQYF TGTGCCAGCAGCTTAGCCGGTGCGGGGGTGTACTACGAGCAGTACTTC